The entry below gives a single TCR beta chain sequence along with its context. The data originate from a study of T cell repertoires in cytomegalovirus infection. TCRdb called the reads again in MiXCR, with one record for every CDR3 protein. The repertoire has just under 550,000 distinct CDR3 sequences, around 27% of them found once; the top ten carry about 12%. CDR1 is DFQATT and CDR2 is SNEGSKA in the germline V gene (reference sequence). CDR3 size: 16 residues. V lost 0 bases, J lost 2 bases, and 6 bases stayed unmatched. The TCR originated in a human donor in good health (CMV status not recorded). Some clones in this sample may be carry-over from other donors' samples. This chain connects TRBV20-1 to TRBJ2-3; 9 bases align to TRBD2. Sequences were obtained from PBMCs. CDR3 sequence reads: CSARDRGLATTDTQYF. In DNA form, the CDR3 reads TGCAGTGCTAGAGACCGGGGACTAGCAACCACAGATACGCAGTATTTT.